A single sample is the source of the 27 T cell receptor beta chains below, sequenced in a study of a mutant IDH1 vaccine in newly diagnosed glioma. Time point of the sample: week 5, during vaccination. All doses held 300 ug of mutant IDH1 20-mer peptide, with topical imiquimod. The antigens these receptors bind are not known. Clones were sequenced by immunoSEQ multiplex PCR, and TCRdb holds only the in-frame ones, with some missing. Of about 40,000 clones listed, 90% to 95% are singletons. Sequenced here: PBMCs, sampled from a glioma patient whose treatment included an IDH1 peptide vaccine. The receptor set was obtained from a man between 45 and 60 years old with glioma.

Comments on this clone: At one of its ends the junction is not consistent with the germline gene, which may arise from a read error. The chain links TRBV7-7 to TRBJ2-5; 11 bases match TRBD1. The germline V gene has CDR1 SSHAT and CDR2 FNYEAQ (reference sequence). The CDR3 totals 15 residues. Here the CDR3 DNA reads TGTGCTAGCAGGCCCGGGACAGGGGGCCAAGAGACCCAGTACTTC. It yields the protein CASRPGTGGQETQYF.

The chain carries TRBV6-1 and TRBJ1-1, with a possible D match to TRBD1 (5 bases). The length of the CDR3 is 17 residues. Germline loops: CDR1 MNHNS, CDR2 SASEGT. With 3 bases removed from V and 6 bases from J, the gap between germline ends came to 23 bases. CDR3 in DNA: TGTGCCAGCAGTGAGATTGAGGGGTGGGAACTAACGGCTGAAGCTTTCTTT. As protein: CASSEIEGWELTAEAFF.

The V gene is TRBV25-1, the J gene TRBJ2-3; possibly TRBD1 for D (6 bases). V lost 3 bases to trimming and J lost 8 bases, with 9 bases between them. Germline CDR1 is MGHDK and CDR2 is SYGVNS. This CDR3 is 12 amino acids long. The CDR3 loop reads CASSETGGTQYF. The CDR3 DNA is TGTGCCAGCAGTGAGACAGGAGGTACGCAGTATTTT.

This clone was counted a single time. The V gene is TRBV30, the J gene TRBJ2-1; TRBD2 might be the D (5 bases). The germline V gene encodes CDR1 GTSNPN and CDR2 SVGIG (reference sequence). The CDR3 length is 15 residues. Trimming took 2 bases from V and 9 from J, leaving 20 bases between them. The CDR3 sequence is CAWSLSMDSGSEQFF. Written as DNA, the CDR3 is TGTGCCTGGAGTTTGTCTATGGACTCTGGGAGTGAGCAGTTCTTC.

The gene calls are TRBV7-9 and TRBJ1-1; TRBD1 agrees at 7 bases. Germline V gives CDR1 SEHNR, CDR2 FQNEAQ (reference sequence). The trim removed 1 base at V and 4 bases at J, leaving 6 bases unmatched. The CDR3 contains 15 residues. This CDR3 is CASSLERGLGTEAFF. CDR3 sequence (DNA): TGTGCCAGCAGCTTAGAGAGGGGGCTTGGCACTGAAGCTTTCTTT.

The chain joins TRBV2 to TRBJ2-1, with D possibly being TRBD2 (5 bases). V lost 8 bases and J 0 bases, leaving 11 bases between the germline ends. CDR3 size: 14 residues. CDR1 SNHLY and CDR2 FYNNEI come from the germline V gene. CDR3 sequence (DNA): TGTGCCAGCTGGAAAGGACTCTCCTACAATGAGCAGTTCTTC. As protein: CASWKGLSYNEQFF.

This clone was seen a few times. The CDR3 loop is CASRRGTQRETGELFF. The CDR3 nucleotides are TGCGCCAGCCGCCGTGGGACACAGAGGGAAACCGGGGAGCTGTTTTTT. J is TRBJ2-2 and V is TRBV10-2; D may be TRBD1 (6 bases). Germline CDR1 reads WSHSY; CDR2 reads SAAADI. CDR3 length: 16 residues. Between the trimmed V and J ends, which lost 8 bases and 5 bases, there was a span of 21 bases.

The chain has TRBV18 and TRBJ1-1; a possible D gene is TRBD1 (5 bases). CDR1 is KGHSH, CDR2 LQKENI, per germline. This CDR3 is 16 amino acids long. With 3 bases removed from V and 1 base from J, the gap between germline ends came to 15 bases. The CDR3 DNA is TGTGCCAGCTCACCGTTGGCTAAACAGGAGAACACTGAAGCTTTCTTT. Translation: CASSPLAKQENTEAFF.

The rearrangement links TRBV27 to TRBJ1-4, with D hard to call. Looked up from germline, CDR1 is MNHEY and CDR2 is SMNVEV (reference sequence). The CDR3 sequence is 16 residues long. The V gene lost 3 bases and the J gene lost 3 bases, with 14 bases spanning the gap. The CDR3 bases are TGTGCCAGCAGTTTCTCCTCGGATAATCCTAATGAAAAACTGTTTTTT. The encoded protein is CASSFSSDNPNEKLFF.

This chain uses TRBV2 with TRBJ1-4; unclear D gene. V dropped 6 bases and J dropped 4 bases, with 15 bases sitting between them. The germline V gene encodes CDR1 SNHLY and CDR2 FYNNEI. The CDR3 spans 15 residues. The CDR3 loop reads CASSQTEKFNEKLFF. The CDR3 DNA follows: TGTGCCAGCAGCCAGACCGAGAAATTTAATGAAAAACTGTTTTTT.

In its sample, this clone was seen a few times. The chain uses TRBV19 and TRBJ1-1; D not certain. The ends were cut back, 8 bases at V and 5 bases at J, with 6 bases in the middle. The CDR3 is made up of 10 amino acids. Germline assignment: CDR1 LNHDA and CDR2 SQIVND (reference sequence). The DNA for the CDR3 is TGTGCCAGTGGGTATACTGAAGCTTTCTTT. Translation gives CASGYTEAFF.

The chain employs TRBV7-2 and TRBJ1-1, with 9 bases lining up with TRBD1. V was clipped by 1 base and J by 3 bases; unmatched bases: 6. Germline CDR1 is SGHTA and CDR2 is FQGNSA. The CDR3 consists of 16 residues. CDR3 protein: CASSLGDRVWDTEAFF. CDR3 coding DNA: TGTGCCAGCAGCTTAGGGGACAGGGTGTGGGACACTGAAGCTTTCTTT.

The chain combines TRBV28 with TRBJ2-4, with D hard to call. CDR1 and CDR2 (germline): MDHEN, SYDVKM. There are 14 residues in the CDR3. Trimming took 5 bases from V and 2 from J, leaving 10 bases between them. The CDR3 here is CASSPPGSKNIQYF. The CDR3 DNA reads TGTGCCAGCAGTCCCCCAGGATCCAAAAACATTCAGTACTTC.

This rearrangement joins TRBV28 to TRBJ1-5, with 8 bases identical to TRBD1. The CDR3 loop spans 13 amino acids. The V segment lost 6 bases and the J segment 6 bases; nucleotides outside the gene matches: 4. CDR1 is MDHEN, CDR2 SYDVKM, per germline. Here the CDR3 DNA reads TGTGCCAGCAGCGGACAGGGTACTCAGCCCCAGCATTTT. Translating it yields CASSGQGTQPQHF.

The CDR3 nucleotides read TGTGCCAGCTCACCACCCCTGAGGCCTGAAGCTTTCTTT. Its translation is CASSPPLRPEAFF. The genes are TRBV18 and TRBJ1-1; D is unclear. This CDR3 region has 13 residues. CDR1 KGHSH and CDR2 LQKENI come from the germline V gene. V was pared by 0 bases and J by 6 bases, with 8 bases between.

The genes are TRBV6-6 and TRBJ2-3; possibly TRBD1 for D (6 bases). The CDR3 spans 15 residues. Germline V gene data show CDR1 as MNHNY and CDR2 as SVGAGI (reference sequence). V lost 6 bases to trimming and J lost 1 base, with 14 bases between them. The CDR3 DNA reads as TGTGCCAGCAGCATCCCCGCAGGGGGCACAGATACGCAGTATTTT. It translates to CASSIPAGGTDTQYF.

CDR3: CASSEALAGAGNIQYF. The CDR3 region has the DNA TGTGCCAGCAGCGAGGCACTAGCGGGAGCGGGGAACATTCAGTACTTC. The gene calls are TRBV5-4 and TRBJ2-4, with 11 bases aligning to TRBD2. Trimming cost V 4 bases and J 7 bases; bases outside gene matches: 10. Germline lookup yields CDR1 SGHNT and CDR2 YYREEE (reference sequence). The CDR3 extends over 16 amino acids.

The V and J genes are TRBV2 and TRBJ2-5, with D hard to call. CDR1 is SNHLY and CDR2 is FYNNEI in the germline V gene. This CDR3 has 12 residues. V lost 6 bases, J lost 4 bases, and 9 bases lay in between. CDR3 DNA: TGTGCCAGCAGGGGTTTTTCAGAGACCCAGTACTTC. Protein sequence: CASRGFSETQYF.

This chain links TRBV15 with TRBJ1-5; D is uncertain. The length of the CDR3 is 15 residues. From germline, CDR1 is LNHNV and CDR2 YYDKDF (reference sequence). The germline V and J ends were trimmed by 3 bases and 5 bases, with 14 bases remaining between them. CDR3 bases: TGTGCCACCAGCAGGAGTAGGTGGGGAGATCAGCCCCAGCATTTT. Residues: CATSRSRWGDQPQHF.

The genes are TRBV2 and TRBJ1-5, with TRBD1 matching over 10 bases. Trimming at V came to 6 bases and at J to 7 bases, leaving 6 bases not matched to a gene. The CDR3 contains 14 residues. Germline CDR1 SNHLY, CDR2 FYNNEI. CDR3 region: CASRGQGFGQPQHF. The CDR3 DNA sequence: TGTGCCAGCAGGGGACAGGGGTTCGGGCAGCCCCAGCATTTT.

The genes are TRBV5-1 and TRBJ2-1; D is undetermined. In germline, CDR1 is SGHRS, CDR2 YFSETQ. This CDR3 region has 12 residues. Trimming cost V 4 bases and J 4 bases, with 6 bases left between them. The CDR3 loop is CASSVNYNEQFF. The CDR3 region has the DNA TGCGCCAGCAGCGTGAATTACAATGAGCAGTTCTTC.

The V and J genes are TRBV7-9 and TRBJ1-2; TRBD1 agrees at 8 bases. CDR1 SEHNR and CDR2 FQNEAQ come from the germline V gene (reference sequence). The length of the CDR3 is 15 residues. V shed 5 bases and J 4 bases; nucleotides not matched to a gene: 9. The CDR3 spells CASSKADREVYGYTF. In DNA, the CDR3 is TGTGCCAGCAGCAAAGCGGACAGGGAGGTCTATGGCTACACCTTC.

To note about this clone: One end of the junction fails to match germline, which may point to a read error. The genes are TRBV19 and TRBJ2-1, with a weak D call TRBD1 (6 bases). The germline V gene encodes CDR1 LNHDA and CDR2 SQIVND (reference sequence). The CDR3 covers 16 residues. The CDR3 reads CASSKNMARRTVPWIF. The CDR3 DNA follows: TGTGCCAGTAGTAAAAACATGGCCCGAAGGACAGTTCCTTGGATCTTC.

This chain joins TRBV7-9 and TRBJ1-2, with unresolved D. Germline loops: CDR1 SEHNR, CDR2 FQNEAQ (reference sequence). The CDR3 sequence is 12 residues long. Deletions cut 3 bases from V and 7 bases from J, with 9 bases between. The CDR3 coding sequence is TGTGCCAGCAGCTTCCAGGACGGTGGCTACACCTTC. Residues: CASSFQDGGYTF.

The gene calls are TRBV19 and TRBJ2-1, with D perhaps matching TRBD1 or TRBD2 (7 bases each). Trimming removed 2 bases at V and 7 bases at J, with 12 bases between. The CDR3 extends over 14 amino acids. CDR1 and CDR2 from the germline V gene are LNHDA and SQIVND (reference sequence). The CDR3 here is CASSISQGGNEQFF. DNA for the CDR3: TGTGCCAGTAGTATATCGCAGGGGGGGAATGAGCAGTTCTTC.

V and J are TRBV30 and TRBJ2-3, with D unresolved. Trimming cost V 3 bases and J 5 bases, with 6 bases left between them. Germline-derived CDR1 and CDR2 are GTSNPN and SVGIG (reference sequence). This CDR3 is built from 11 residues. CDR3 amino acids: CAWSLRDTQYF. DNA of the CDR3: TGTGCCTGGAGCCTTAGAGATACGCAGTATTTT.

V usage is TRBV10-3 and J usage is TRBJ2-7, with 12 positions matching TRBD1. CDR1 ENHRY and CDR2 SYGVKD come from the germline V gene. The V and J ends lost 6 bases and 6 bases, in that order; junction bases with no gene match: 6. The CDR3 spans 14 residues. In DNA form, the CDR3 reads TGTGCCATCAGCGGGACAGGGGGCGTTTCCGAGCAGTACTTC. It yields the protein CAISGTGGVSEQYF.